The present T cell receptor (beta chain) was sequenced within a study of control samples from healthy donors and cancer patients. In germline, CDR1 is SGHRS, CDR2 YFSETQ. The V and J ends lost 4 bases and 0 bases respectively, with 10 bases between them. There are 15 residues in the CDR3. This clone was observed a few times. The data were produced by immunoSEQ multiplex PCR, yet TCRdb's version contains in-frame clones alone and is incomplete. Of 70,000 to 80,000 clones listed, 89% were seen once; the top ten hold approximately 9.4%. What was sequenced was PBMCs. The V and J genes are TRBV5-1 and TRBJ2-2; the D gene is possibly TRBD2 (6 bases). The TCR originated in a woman aged 45-60 years with colorectal cancer. This CDR3 reads CASSPEGPNTGELFF. In DNA, the CDR3 is TGCGCCAGCAGCCCGGAGGGACCGAACACCGGGGAGCTGTTTTTT.